This TCR beta chain came from a study of long-term antiretroviral therapy in people with HIV. This was the immunoSEQ v3.0 assay at survey level. The data were produced by immunoSEQ multiplex PCR, yet TCRdb's version contains in-frame clones alone and is incomplete. The top ten clones hold nearly 8% of a sample with 15,000 to 20,000 clones, around 84% of them seen once. Germline V gives CDR1 PRHDT, CDR2 FYEKMQ (reference sequence). Trimming removed 4 bases from V and 4 bases from J; junction bases left unmatched: 9. This CDR3 has 15 amino acids. The receptor was derived from a man between 18 and 35 years old with HIV. The chain links TRBV13 to TRBJ2-5; TRBD1 agrees at 7 bases. Sample: unsorted PBMCs, taken 0.9 years after starting antiretroviral therapy. In DNA, the CDR3 is TGTGCCAGCAGCTGGAGACAGGGTGGGAGAGAGACCCAGTACTTC. Translating it yields CASSWRQGGRETQYF.